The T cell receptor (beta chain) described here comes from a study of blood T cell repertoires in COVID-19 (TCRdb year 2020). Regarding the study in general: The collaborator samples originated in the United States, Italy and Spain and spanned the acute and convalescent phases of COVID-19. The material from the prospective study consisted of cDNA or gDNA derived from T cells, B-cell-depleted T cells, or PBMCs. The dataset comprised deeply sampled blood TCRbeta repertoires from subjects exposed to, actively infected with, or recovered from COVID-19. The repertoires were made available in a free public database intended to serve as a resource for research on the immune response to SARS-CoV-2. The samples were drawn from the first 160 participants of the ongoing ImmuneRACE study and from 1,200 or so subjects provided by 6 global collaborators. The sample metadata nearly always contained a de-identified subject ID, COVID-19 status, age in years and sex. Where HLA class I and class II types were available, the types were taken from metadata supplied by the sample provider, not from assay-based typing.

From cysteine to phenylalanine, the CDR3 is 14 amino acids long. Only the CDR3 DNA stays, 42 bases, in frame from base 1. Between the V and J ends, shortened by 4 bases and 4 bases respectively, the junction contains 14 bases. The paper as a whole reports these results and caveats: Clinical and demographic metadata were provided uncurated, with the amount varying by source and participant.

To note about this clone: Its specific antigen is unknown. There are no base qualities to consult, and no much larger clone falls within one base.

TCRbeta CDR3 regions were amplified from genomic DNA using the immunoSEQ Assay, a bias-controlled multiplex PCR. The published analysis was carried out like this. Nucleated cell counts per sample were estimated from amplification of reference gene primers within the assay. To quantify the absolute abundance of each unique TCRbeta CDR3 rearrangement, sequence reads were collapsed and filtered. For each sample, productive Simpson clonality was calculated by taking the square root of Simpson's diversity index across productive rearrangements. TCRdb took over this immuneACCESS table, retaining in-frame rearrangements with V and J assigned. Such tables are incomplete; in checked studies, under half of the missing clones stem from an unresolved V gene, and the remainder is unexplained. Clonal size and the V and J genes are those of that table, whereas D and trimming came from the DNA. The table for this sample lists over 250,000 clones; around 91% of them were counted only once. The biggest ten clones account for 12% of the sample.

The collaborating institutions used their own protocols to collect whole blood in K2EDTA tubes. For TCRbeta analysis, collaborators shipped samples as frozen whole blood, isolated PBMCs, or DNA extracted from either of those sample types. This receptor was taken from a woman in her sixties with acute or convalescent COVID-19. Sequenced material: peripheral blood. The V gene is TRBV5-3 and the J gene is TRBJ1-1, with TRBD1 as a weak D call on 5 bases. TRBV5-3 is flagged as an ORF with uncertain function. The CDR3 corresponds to CARSLAKGVTEAFF. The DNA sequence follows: TGTGCCAGAAGCCTCGCTAAAGGGGTCACTGAAGCTTTCTTT.